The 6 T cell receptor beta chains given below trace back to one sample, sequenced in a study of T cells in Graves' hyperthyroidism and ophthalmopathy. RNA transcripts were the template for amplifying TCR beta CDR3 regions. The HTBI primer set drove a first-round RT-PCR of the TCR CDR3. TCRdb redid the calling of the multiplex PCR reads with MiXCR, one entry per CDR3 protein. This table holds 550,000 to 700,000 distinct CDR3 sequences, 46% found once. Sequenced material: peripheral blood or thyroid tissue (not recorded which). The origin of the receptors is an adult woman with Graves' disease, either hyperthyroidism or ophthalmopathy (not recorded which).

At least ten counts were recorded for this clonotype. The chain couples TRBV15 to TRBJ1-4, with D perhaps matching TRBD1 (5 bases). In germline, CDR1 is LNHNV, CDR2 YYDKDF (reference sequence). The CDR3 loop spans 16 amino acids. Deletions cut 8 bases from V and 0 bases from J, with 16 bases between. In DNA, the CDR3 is TGTGCCACCGCCGGTGTAGGGACGGCAACTAATGAAAAACTGTTTTTT. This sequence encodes CATAGVGTATNEKLFF.

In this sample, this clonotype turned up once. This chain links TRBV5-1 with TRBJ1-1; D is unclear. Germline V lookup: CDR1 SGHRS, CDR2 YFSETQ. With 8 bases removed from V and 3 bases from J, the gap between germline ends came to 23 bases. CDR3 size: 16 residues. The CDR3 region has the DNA TGCGCCAGTAGCGGTCGGCGGGGATCAGATGACACTGAAGCTTTCTTT. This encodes CASSGRRGSDDTEAFF.

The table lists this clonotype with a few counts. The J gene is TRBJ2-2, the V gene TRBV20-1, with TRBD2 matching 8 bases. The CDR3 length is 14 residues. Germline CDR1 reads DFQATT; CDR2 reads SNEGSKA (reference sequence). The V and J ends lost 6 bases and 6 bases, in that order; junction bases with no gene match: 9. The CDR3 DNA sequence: TGCAGTGCCCCACAAGCGGGGGTGGCCGGGGAGCTGTTTTTT. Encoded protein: CSAPQAGVAGELFF.

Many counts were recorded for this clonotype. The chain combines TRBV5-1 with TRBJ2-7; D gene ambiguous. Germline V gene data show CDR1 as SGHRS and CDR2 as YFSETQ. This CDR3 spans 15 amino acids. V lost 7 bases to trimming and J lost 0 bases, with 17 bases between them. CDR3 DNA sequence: TGCGCCAGCCACTCCCAACCGACCAGCTCCTACGAGCAGTACTTC. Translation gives CASHSQPTSSYEQYF.

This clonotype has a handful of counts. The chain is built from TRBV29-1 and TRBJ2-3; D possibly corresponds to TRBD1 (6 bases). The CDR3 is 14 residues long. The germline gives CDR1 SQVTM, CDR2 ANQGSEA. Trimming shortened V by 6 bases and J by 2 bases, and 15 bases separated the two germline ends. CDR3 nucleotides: TGCAGCGTCAGCCGGGACACGACCACAGATACGCAGTATTTT. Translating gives CSVSRDTTTDTQYF.

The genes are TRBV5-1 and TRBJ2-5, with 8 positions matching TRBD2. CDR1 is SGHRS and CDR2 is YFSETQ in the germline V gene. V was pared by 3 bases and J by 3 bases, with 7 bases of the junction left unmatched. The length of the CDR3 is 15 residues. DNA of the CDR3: TGCGCCAGCAGCTGGACCGGGACTAGTGAAGAGACCCAGTACTTC. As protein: CASSWTGTSEETQYF. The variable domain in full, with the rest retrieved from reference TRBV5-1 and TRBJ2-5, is KAGVTQTPRYLIKTRGQQVTLSCSPISGHRSVSWYQQTPGQGLQFLFEYFSETQRNKGNFPGRFSGRQFSNSRSEMNVSTLELGDSALYLCASSWTGTSEETQYFGPGTRLLVL.